These 24 T cell receptor beta chains share one sample of origin, sequenced in a study of shared T cell receptors in the human thymus. Repertoires were generated with immunoSEQ multiplex PCR, while TCRdb's copy carries only in-frame clones and drops some. The repertoire includes about 660,000 clones, over 75% of them detected once, and 0.009% to 0.0095% sits in the top ten. These same data were also listed under a study on human thymus T cells.

Sequencing was carried out using thymocytes. The receptors come from a boy younger than two with a congenital heart defect.

The chain employs TRBV7-9 and TRBJ1-2; perhaps TRBD1 as D (5 bases). The CDR3 is 13 residues long. V lost 5 bases and J lost 7, with 14 bases in between. The germline V gene has CDR1 SEHNR and CDR2 FQNEAQ (reference sequence). In DNA, the CDR3 is TGTGCCAGCAGCACTCGAAACGGGGGTGGCTACACCTTC. Translating it yields CASSTRNGGGYTF.

The chain couples TRBV5-8 to TRBJ2-5, with D possibly TRBD2 on 6 matching bases. Trimming took off 4 bases at V and 3 bases at J, with 13 bases between the two ends. The CDR3 has 14 amino acids. The V gene's germline CDR1 is SGHTS and CDR2 YDEGEE. CDR3 nucleotide sequence: TGTGCCAGCAGCGCCACTCGGGGGAAAGAGACCCAGTACTTC. This codes for CASSATRGKETQYF.

The rearrangement links TRBV20-1 to TRBJ2-1; 7 bases map to TRBD2. Germline V gene lookup returns CDR1 DFQATT and CDR2 SNEGSKA (reference sequence). The CDR3 runs 11 residues. V trimming: 6 bases; J trimming: 9 bases; junction bases outside the gene matches: 5. The CDR3 protein is CSATSGGEQFF. As DNA, the CDR3 is TGCAGTGCCACCTCGGGGGGTGAGCAGTTCTTC.

This sequence joins TRBV28 and TRBJ2-5; 12 bases agree with TRBD2. Germline V lookup: CDR1 MDHEN, CDR2 SYDVKM. J lost 9 bases, V lost 2 bases, and 10 bases had no gene match. The length of the CDR3 is 16 residues. The CDR3 region has the DNA TGTGCCAGCAGTTTAGCTAGCGGGAGGGCCTTAAGGGCCCAGTACTTC. It is translated as CASSLASGRALRAQYF.

The gene calls are TRBV19 and TRBJ1-2, with unresolved D. CDR1 is LNHDA, CDR2 SQIVND, per germline (reference sequence). The V end lost 4 bases, the J end lost 4 bases, and 10 bases lay between the germline ends. This CDR3 contains 13 residues. Here the CDR3 DNA reads TGTGCCAGTAGTAACATCCCTAGCTATGGCTACACCTTC. As protein: CASSNIPSYGYTF.

This clone was found a few times. The V gene is TRBV7-8, the J gene TRBJ2-1; D is possibly TRBD2 (5 bases). The germline gives CDR1 SGHVS, CDR2 FQNEAQ. CDR3 length: 12 amino acids. V was pared by 5 bases and J by 7 bases, with 9 bases between. The CDR3 region is CASSLSGNEQFF. The DNA for the CDR3 is TGTGCCAGCAGCCTCAGCGGAAATGAGCAGTTCTTC.

The V gene is TRBV6-5, the J gene TRBJ1-3; a weak D match, TRBD1 (6 bases). The CDR3 has 15 residues. The V gene's germline CDR1 is MNHEY and CDR2 SVGAGI. Between the trimmed V and J ends, which lost 8 bases and 0 bases, there was a span of 14 bases. CDR3 sequence (DNA): TGTGCCAGCGGTTCTCGGGACACCTCTGGAAACACCATATATTTT. Amino acid sequence: CASGSRDTSGNTIYF.

The chain links TRBV5-4 to TRBJ2-7, with 7 nucleotides matching TRBD1. The CDR3 has 14 amino acids. Trimming at V came to 0 bases and at J to 2 bases, leaving 2 bases not matched to a gene. CDR1 SGHNT and CDR2 YYREEE come from the germline V gene (reference sequence). The CDR3 DNA reads as TGTGCCAGCAGCTTGGACGACAGGGCCTACGAGCAGTACTTC. This translates into CASSLDDRAYEQYF.

This clone was found once. J is TRBJ2-1 and V is TRBV2; TRBD2 agrees at 10 bases. With 9 bases clipped from V and 4 bases from J, the junction kept 6 bases outside the gene matches. The CDR3 has 14 residues. The germline V gene has CDR1 SNHLY and CDR2 FYNNEI. DNA for the CDR3: TGTGCCAGGCCTAAGCGGGAGGGATACAATGAGCAGTTCTTC. Its protein product is CARPKREGYNEQFF.

The genes are TRBV29-1 and TRBJ2-3; 13 bases align to TRBD2. The CDR3 is 15 residues long. J lost 10 bases, V lost 6 bases, and 13 bases had no gene match. Germline V CDR1 and CDR2: SQVTM, ANQGSEA. In DNA form, the CDR3 reads TGCAGCGTGTCGACTAGCGGGGGGCTACCATGGGCGCAGTATTTT. Its protein is CSVSTSGGLPWAQYF.

The rearrangement joins TRBV30 to TRBJ1-1; 7 nucleotides line up with TRBD1. Per germline, CDR1 GTSNPN and CDR2 SVGIG (reference sequence). The CDR3 is 17 amino acids. Trimming removed 1 base from V and 0 bases from J; junction bases left unmatched: 11. DNA of the CDR3: TGTGCCTGGAGTGAAGGATTACAAGGGGGCCTGAACACTGAAGCTTTCTTT. Its protein product is CAWSEGLQGGLNTEAFF.

The chain carries TRBV9 and TRBJ2-7; 9 bases match TRBD1. This CDR3 region has 14 residues. Germline loops: CDR1 SGDLS, CDR2 YYNGEE. The trim removed 4 bases at V and 2 bases at J, leaving 4 bases unmatched. DNA of the CDR3: TGTGCCAGCAGCCCCGGGGACAGGGCCTACGAGCAGTACTTC. The encoded protein is CASSPGDRAYEQYF.

V is TRBV2 and J is TRBJ2-1, with 8 positions matching TRBD1. Germline V gene lookup returns CDR1 SNHLY and CDR2 FYNNEI. V trimming: 11 bases; J trimming: 9 bases; junction bases outside the gene matches: 6. This CDR3 has 11 amino acids. In nucleotides, the CDR3 is TGTGCCGGGACAGGATTTGGTGAGCAGTTCTTC. Translation: CAGTGFGEQFF.

The J gene is TRBJ2-1, the V gene TRBV27; 14 bases align to TRBD2. This CDR3 comprises 19 residues. V lost 7 bases, J lost 0 bases, and 11 bases stayed unmatched. Germline-derived CDR1 and CDR2 are MNHEY and SMNVEV (reference sequence). CDR3 sequence reads: CASTGEGTSGGSSYNEQFF. The CDR3 DNA reads TGTGCCAGCACCGGTGAGGGGACTAGCGGGGGAAGCTCCTACAATGAGCAGTTCTTC.

This chain links TRBV4-3 with TRBJ2-7, with D perhaps TRBD2 (6 bases). CDR1 and CDR2 from the germline V gene are LGHNA and YSLEER. Trimming removed 0 bases at V and 3 bases at J, with 12 bases between. The CDR3 is made up of 15 amino acids. The CDR3 is CASSQDREASYEQYF. CDR3 coding DNA: TGCGCCAGCAGCCAAGACAGGGAGGCGAGCTACGAGCAGTACTTC.

This clone was detected once. CDR3 DNA: TGTGCCAGTAGTAGCAGGGGGGCTGAAGCTTTCTTT. As protein: CASSSRGAEAFF. The chain couples TRBV19 to TRBJ1-1, with 7 bases that match TRBD1. Germline trimming cut 4 bases from V and 6 bases from J; bases unmatched to any gene: 2. The length of the CDR3 is 12 residues. Per the germline V gene, CDR1 is LNHDA and CDR2 is SQIVND (reference sequence).

This chain uses TRBV11-1 with TRBJ2-1; the match to TRBD2 covers 7 bases. V lost 5 bases to trimming and J lost 6 bases; unmatched junction nucleotides: 16. The CDR3 extends over 17 amino acids. Per the germline V gene, CDR1 is SGHAT and CDR2 is FQDESV (reference sequence). For the CDR3, the DNA is TGTGCCAGCAGCCCTGGACGGGGGGAACTACTACGCAATGAGCAGTTCTTC. Translated, it gives CASSPGRGELLRNEQFF.

There are a few counts of this clone. The rearrangement joins TRBV9 to TRBJ2-5; D is perhaps TRBD2 (5 bases). The J call may be wrong; the DNA end is better matched by TRBJ2-7. There are 14 residues in the CDR3. Germline values: CDR1 SGDLS, CDR2 YYNGEE. The CDR3 DNA sequence: TGTGCCAGCAGCAAAACTAGTATGCCCTACGAGCAGTACTTC. It yields the protein CASSKTSMPYEQYF.

This clone was picked up one time. The chain joins TRBV5-6 to TRBJ1-2, with 8 bases identical to TRBD1. J gave up 4 bases and V 4 bases, and 12 bases lay outside the gene matches. Looked up from germline, CDR1 is SGHDT and CDR2 is YYEEEE. The CDR3 totals 16 residues. The CDR3 sequence is CASSPRTGRGFYGYTF. Here the CDR3 DNA reads TGTGCCAGCAGCCCCCGGACAGGGAGAGGCTTCTATGGCTACACCTTC.

The chain recombines TRBV5-1 with TRBJ2-5; 13 bases are a match to TRBD2. Germline CDR1 SGHRS, CDR2 YFSETQ. With 3 bases clipped from V and 5 bases from J, the junction kept 16 bases outside the gene matches. The length of the CDR3 is 19 residues. CDR3 in DNA: TGCGCCAGCAGCTCCGCTTGGTGGACTAGCGGGAGCGGGTGGGAGACCCAGTACTTC. This sequence encodes CASSSAWWTSGSGWETQYF.

The chain recombines TRBV10-3 with TRBJ2-7, with 7 nucleotides matching TRBD1. Germline assignment: CDR1 ENHRY and CDR2 SYGVKD. The junction had 10 bases not matched to a gene; V was cut back by 6 bases and J by 2 bases. The CDR3 sequence is 15 residues long. In DNA form, the CDR3 reads TGTGCCATCAGGGGGGTTCAGGGGGAACCCTACGAGCAGTACTTC. It specifies CAIRGVQGEPYEQYF.

The chain combines TRBV19 with TRBJ1-1; D gene uncertain. In germline, CDR1 is LNHDA, CDR2 SQIVND (reference sequence). The CDR3 has 13 amino acids. V was pared by 6 bases and J by 4 bases, with 12 bases between. CDR3 nucleotide sequence: TGTGCCAGTAGCCCCGGTCCGGGCACTGAAGCTTTCTTT. It translates to CASSPGPGTEAFF. The variable domain in full, completed from reference TRBV19 and TRBJ1-1, reads DGGITQSPKYLFRKEGQNVTLSCEQNLNHDAMYWYRQDPGQGLRLIYYSQIVNDFQKGDIAEGYSVSREKKESFPLTVTSAQKNPTAFYLCASSPGPGTEAFFGQGTRLTVV.

In this sample, this clone turned up once. Mismatch with germline at one junction end may stem from a read error. Other DNA variants within this sample encode the same CDR3. The chain links TRBV11-1 to TRBJ1-6; 7 bases map to TRBD1. Germline assignment: CDR1 SGHAT and CDR2 FQDESV (reference sequence). The CDR3 contains 14 residues. The CDR3: CASSHRGDNSPLHF. The CDR3, as DNA: TGTGCCAGCAGCCACAGGGGCGATAATTCCCCCCTCCACTTT.

The chain uses TRBV11-2 and TRBJ1-4; 7 bases are a match to TRBD1. Germline CDR1 reads SGHAT; CDR2 reads FQNNGV. The CDR3 spans 15 residues. The junction had 4 bases not matched to a gene; V was cut back by 1 base and J by 5 bases. The CDR3 here is CASSLAGGENEKLFF. CDR3 DNA sequence: TGTGCCAGCAGCTTAGCAGGGGGAGAGAATGAAAAACTGTTTTTT. Supplemented by reference TRBV11-2 and TRBJ1-4, the full variable domain reads EAGVAQSPRYKIIEKRQSVAFWCNPISGHATLYWYQQILGQGPKLLIQFQNNGVVDDSQLPKDRFSAERLKGVDSTLKIQPAKLEDSAVYLCASSLAGGENEKLFFGSGTQLSVL.